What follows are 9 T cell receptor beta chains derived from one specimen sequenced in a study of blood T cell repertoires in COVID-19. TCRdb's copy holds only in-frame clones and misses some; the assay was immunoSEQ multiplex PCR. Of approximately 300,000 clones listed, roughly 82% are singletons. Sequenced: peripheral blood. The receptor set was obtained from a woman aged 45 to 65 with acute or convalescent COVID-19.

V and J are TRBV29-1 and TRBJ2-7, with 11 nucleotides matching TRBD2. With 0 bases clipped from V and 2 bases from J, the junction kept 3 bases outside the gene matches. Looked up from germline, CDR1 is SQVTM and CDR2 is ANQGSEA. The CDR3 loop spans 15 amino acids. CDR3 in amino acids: CSVEDGLAGAYEQYF. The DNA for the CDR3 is TGCAGCGTTGAAGACGGACTAGCGGGTGCCTACGAGCAGTACTTC.

CDR3 region: CASSPPGAELQETQYF. The CDR3 bases are TGCGCCAGCAGCCCCCCGGGAGCGGAGCTACAAGAGACCCAGTACTTC. The genes are TRBV4-1 and TRBJ2-5; possibly TRBD2 for D (6 bases). V lost 4 bases to trimming and J lost 2 bases, with 17 bases between them. In germline, CDR1 is MGHRA, CDR2 YSYEKL. The CDR3 totals 16 residues.

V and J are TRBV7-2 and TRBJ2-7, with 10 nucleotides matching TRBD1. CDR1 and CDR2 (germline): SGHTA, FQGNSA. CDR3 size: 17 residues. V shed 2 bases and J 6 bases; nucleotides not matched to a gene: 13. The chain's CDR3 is CASSLLGLPGQGSEQYF. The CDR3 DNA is TGTGCCAGCAGCTTACTCGGGTTGCCGGGACAGGGGAGCGAGCAGTACTTC.

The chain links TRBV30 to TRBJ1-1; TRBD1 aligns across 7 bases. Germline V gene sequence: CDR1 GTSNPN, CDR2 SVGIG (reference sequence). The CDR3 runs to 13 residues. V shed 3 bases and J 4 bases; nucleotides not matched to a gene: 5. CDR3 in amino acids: CAWRRQGGTEAFF. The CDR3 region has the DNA TGTGCCTGGAGGAGACAGGGTGGCACTGAAGCTTTCTTT.

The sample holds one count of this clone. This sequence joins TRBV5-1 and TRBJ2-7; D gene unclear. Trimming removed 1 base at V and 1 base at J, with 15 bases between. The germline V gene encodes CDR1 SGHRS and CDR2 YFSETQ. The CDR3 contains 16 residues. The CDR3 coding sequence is TGCGCCAGCAGCTTGAAAGTGCTCGAGCAATCCTACGAGCAGTACTTC. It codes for CASSLKVLEQSYEQYF.

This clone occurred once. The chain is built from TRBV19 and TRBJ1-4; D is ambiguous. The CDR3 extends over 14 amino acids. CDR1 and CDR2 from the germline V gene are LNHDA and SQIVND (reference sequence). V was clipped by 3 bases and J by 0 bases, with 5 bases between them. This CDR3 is CASSIYATNEKLFF. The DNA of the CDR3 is TGTGCCAGTAGTATCTACGCAACTAATGAAAAACTGTTTTTT.

The CDR3 DNA is TGTGCCTGGAGGGCCGGCGGAGCGAACACCGGGGAGCTGTTTTTT. Translated: CAWRAGGANTGELFF. This chain links TRBV30 with TRBJ2-2, with unresolved D. V dropped 3 bases and J dropped 0 bases, with 11 bases sitting between them. The CDR3 sequence is 15 residues long. Per the germline V gene, CDR1 is GTSNPN and CDR2 is SVGIG (reference sequence).

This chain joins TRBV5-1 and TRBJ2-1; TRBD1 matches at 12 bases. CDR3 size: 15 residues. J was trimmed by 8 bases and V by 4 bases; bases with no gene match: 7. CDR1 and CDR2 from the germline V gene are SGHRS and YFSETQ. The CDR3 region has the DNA TGCGCCAGCAGCATGGGGACAGGGGGCCTGGATGAGCAGTTCTTC. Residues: CASSMGTGGLDEQFF.

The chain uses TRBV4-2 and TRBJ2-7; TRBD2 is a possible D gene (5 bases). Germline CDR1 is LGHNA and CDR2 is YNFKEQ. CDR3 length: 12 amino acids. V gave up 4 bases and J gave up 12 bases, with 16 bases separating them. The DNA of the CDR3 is TGTGCCAGCAGCCCCAGCGGTCCGGTGCGGTACTTC. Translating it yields CASSPSGPVRYF.